The clone carrying this T cell receptor (beta chain) was counted ten times or more. Its matching antigen is unknown. TCRdb itself ran the reads through MiXCR, one entry per CDR3 protein. The sample holds fewer than 1,000,000 distinct CDR3 sequences, roughly a third seen once. These data originate in a study of T cell repertoires in cytomegalovirus infection. In the study overall: Well-studied HLA-B-restricted CMV epitopes were used in the study alongside recently identified HLA-C-restricted ones. Public signatures in TCR beta pointed to CMV infection and matching HLA type.

Study results and limitations: Carriers of CMV plus the relevant HLA were identified by cumulative public TCR beta family frequency.

CDR3 size: 18 residues. The ends lost 5 bases at V and 2 bases at J; junction bases unmatched: 12. CDR1 and CDR2 (germline): SGHTA, FQGNSA. This rearrangement joins TRBV7-2 to TRBJ2-3; 11 positions agree with TRBD2. This TCR came from a human donor in good health (CMV status not recorded). Some clones in this sample may be carry-over from other donors' samples. Source: cultured CD8+ T cells from PBMCs, taken from culture after CMV antigen stimulation. The CDR3 protein is CASSEAGSGLAVTDTQYF. CDR3 in DNA: TGTGCCAGCAGCGAGGCGGGTTCGGGACTAGCGGTCACAGATACGCAGTATTTT.